These T cell receptor beta chains were read from a single sample in a study of CD8 T cells in Susac syndrome. TCRdb passed the immunoSEQ multiplex PCR reads through MiXCR, listing each CDR3 protein once. The repertoire holds 200,000 to 300,000 distinct CDR3 sequences, with 90% to 96% as singletons. The sample comprised CD4+ T cells from PBMCs. All receptors come from a human donor with Susac syndrome. The CDR3 runs from the conserved cysteine through the conserved F or W. A D gene is named only where the DNA matches it firmly. A row's size may be missing; if present it is once, few, many or a size class.

clone_size	cdr3_length	v_call	j_call	d_call	cdr3_aa	cdr3_nt
.	16	TRBV28	TRBJ2-3	TRBD2	CASPSSGRDRIDTQYF	TGTGCCAGTCCCTCTAGCGGGAGAGATAGAATAGATACGCAGTATTTT
.	13	TRBV20-1	TRBJ2-5	.	CSARGPTQETQYF	TGCAGTGCTAGAGGGCCCACCCAAGAGACCCAGTACTTC
.	14	TRBV28	TRBJ1-2	.	CASVAAPADYGYTF	TGTGCCAGCGTCGCAGCTCCCGCCGACTATGGCTACACCTTC
.	14	TRBV7-7	TRBJ2-7	.	CASSLSWGSYEQYF	TGTGCTAGCAGCTTATCTTGGGGCTCCTACGAGCAGTACTTC
.	15	TRBV11-3	TRBJ2-3	TRBD1	CASSLDGTATDTQYF	TGTGCCAGCAGCTTAGACGGGACAGCCACAGATACGCAGTATTTT
.	14	TRBV7-9	TRBJ2-2	.	CASSSRRNTGELFF	TGTGCCAGCAGCTCCCGACGGAACACCGGGGAGCTGTTTTTT
.	14	TRBV18	TRBJ1-1	.	CASSRVGRNTEAFF	TGTGCCAGCTCACGTGTAGGGCGAAACACTGAAGCTTTCTTT
.	12	TRBV30	TRBJ2-3	.	CAWGIRADTQYF	TGTGCCTGGGGTATCAGGGCAGATACGCAGTATTTT
.	15	TRBV7-9	TRBJ2-3	.	CASNRVGRGTDTQYF	TGTGCCAGCAACAGAGTGGGCAGGGGCACAGATACGCAGTATTTT
once	15	TRBV5-1	TRBJ2-6	.	CASSLEYFGANVLTF	TGCGCCAGCAGCTTGGAGTACTTTGGGGCCAACGTCCTGACTTTC
.	14	TRBV28	TRBJ1-5	TRBD1	CASRPGTVNQPQHF	TGTGCCAGCAGACCCGGGACAGTAAATCAGCCCCAGCATTTT
.	15	TRBV5-4	TRBJ2-1	TRBD2	CASSLGAGGPGEQFF	TGTGCCAGCAGCTTGGGTGCGGGAGGGCCGGGTGAGCAGTTCTTC
.	13	TRBV18	TRBJ2-7	.	CASSPTDRTEQYF	TGTGCCAGCTCACCAACCGACAGAACTGAGCAGTACTTC
.	13	TRBV20-1	TRBJ2-1	.	CSARSRRVNEQFF	TGCAGTGCACGCAGCCGCAGGGTGAATGAGCAGTTCTTC
.	18	TRBV28	TRBJ2-6	TRBD1	CASSIQGGARLQANVLTF	TGTGCCAGCAGTATACAGGGGGGCGCGAGACTGCAGGCCAACGTCCTGACTTTC
.	14	TRBV11-2	TRBJ2-7	.	CASSLAAISYEQYF	TGTGCCAGCAGCTTAGCGGCGATCTCCTACGAGCAGTACTTC
.	13	TRBV20-1	TRBJ1-5	.	CSAMPGAGQPQHF	TGCAGTGCTATGCCAGGGGCGGGTCAGCCCCAGCATTTT
.	15	TRBV7-2	TRBJ2-1	TRBD2	CASGIRGEWSNEQFF	TGTGCCAGCGGAATTCGGGGGGAGTGGTCCAATGAGCAGTTCTTC
.	12	TRBV9	TRBJ1-1	TRBD1	CASSRTGGKAFF	TGTGCCAGCAGCAGGACAGGGGGCAAAGCTTTCTTT
once	14	TRBV9	TRBJ2-6	.	CASSIFAGANVLTF	TGTGCCAGCAGCATATTTGCTGGGGCCAACGTCCTGACTTTC
few	11	TRBV28	TRBJ2-7	.	CASSPAREQYF	TGTGCCAGCAGTCCCGCTAGAGAGCAGTACTTC
.	14	TRBV7-9	TRBJ2-5	.	CASIPAGGRETQYF	TGTGCCAGCATCCCCGCCGGGGGGCGGGAGACCCAGTACTTC
.	12	TRBV29-1	TRBJ1-3	.	CSAGTSGNTIYF	TGCAGCGCTGGGACCTCTGGAAACACCATATATTTT
.	13	TRBV30	TRBJ1-1	.	CAWSVFYGTEAFF	TGTGCCTGGAGTGTATTTTATGGCACTGAAGCTTTCTTT
few	11	TRBV4-1	TRBJ1-2	.	CASSLNRGYTF	TGCGCCAGCAGCCTTAACCGGGGCTACACCTTC
.	15	TRBV20-1	TRBJ2-1	TRBD2	CSAKSRESSYNEQFF	TGCAGTGCTAAATCGCGGGAGAGCTCCTACAATGAGCAGTTCTTC
.	11	TRBV24-1	TRBJ2-7	.	CATSGGYEQYF	TGTGCCACCAGTGGAGGTTACGAGCAGTACTTC
.	14	TRBV19	TRBJ1-1	.	CASSAQGFGTEAFF	TGTGCCAGTAGCGCCCAGGGGTTTGGCACTGAAGCTTTCTTT